This TCR beta chain stems from a study of blood T cells in healthy people across ages. The draw of peripheral blood yielded approximately 11 milliliters from each donor. Isolation per sample recovered at least 6.5 million PBMCs. General study points: A roughly linear fall in TCR beta diversity per million T cells was seen with increasing age.

Germline V CDR1 and CDR2: SGHRS, YFSETQ. V lost 3 bases and J lost 2; bases outside the gene matches: 4. The CDR3 spans 15 residues. This clonotype was recorded only once. The antigen remains undetermined. The use of a sample-barcoded 5' primer and a J-beta primer mix characterized a second PCR of about 7 to 12 cycles. All cDNA molecules were each tagged by a template-switch adaptor with 12 random nucleotides. TCRdb processed the 5' RACE reads anew with MiXCR; each CDR3 protein has one entry. The repertoire consists of some 1.5 million distinct CDR3 sequences, with about 30% occurring once and the leading ten covering about 8%.

The chain combines TRBV5-1 with TRBJ1-4; TRBD1 matches 7 bases. This clonotype originated in a woman under 40 in good health. The specimen sequenced was blood. Here the CDR3 reads CASSSTGPTNEKLFF. CDR3 coding DNA: TGCGCCAGCAGCTCGACAGGGCCGACTAATGAAAAACTGTTTTTT.